This T cell receptor (beta chain) was identified in a study of T cells in Graves' hyperthyroidism and ophthalmopathy. The TCR beta CDR3 regions underwent amplification using RNA transcripts as the source. The primer set for the first-round RT-PCR of the TCR CDR3 was HTBI. TCRdb re-called the multiplex PCR reads through MiXCR, storing one row per CDR3 protein. The sample contains hundreds of thousands of distinct CDR3 sequences, roughly 14% of which appear only once. This clonotype has more than one count but fewer than ten. V shed 4 bases and J 4 bases; nucleotides not matched to a gene: 9. The CDR3 sequence is 17 residues long. CDR1 and CDR2 (germline): MNHNS, SASEGT.

The TCR originated in a woman aged 18-30 years with Graves' hyperthyroidism that later progressed to Graves' ophthalmopathy. Material: blood. The gene calls are TRBV6-1 and TRBJ2-1; 11 bases are a match to TRBD2. In nucleotides, the CDR3 is TGTGCCAGCAGTGTCCCTCCCCTAGCGGGAGGTTACAATGAGCAGTTCTTC. This gives the protein CASSVPPLAGGYNEQFF.